Each of the 10 T cell receptor beta chains below was sequenced from the same sample in a study of cytomegalovirus exposure and HLA in healthy donors. Amplification used 60 Vbeta primers and 13 Jbeta primers. The method was immunoSEQ multiplex PCR; TCRdb's version includes in-frame clones alone and lacks a portion of them. This repertoire shows more than 85,000 clones, approximately 12% found once; its top ten account for roughly a sixth. Sequenced sample: PBMCs. The receptor source for this set is a man aged 35-49 years in good health and CMV-seropositive.

In its sample, this clone was seen a few times. DNA for the CDR3: TGTGCCAGCTCACCGGGACAGACCAAGCCTGAAGCTTTCTTT. This gives the protein CASSPGQTKPEAFF. This rearrangement joins TRBV18 to TRBJ1-1, with 7 bases aligning to TRBD1. Per germline, CDR1 KGHSH and CDR2 LQKENI. This CDR3 is 14 amino acids long. The junction had 7 bases not matched to a gene; V was cut back by 3 bases and J by 6 bases.

This clone was detected only a few times. The DNA for the CDR3 is TGTGCCAGCAGTTCCGTCGGGGTTCCACCCCCCCTAGATACGCAGTATTTT. Translating it yields CASSSVGVPPPLDTQYF. J is TRBJ2-3 and V is TRBV27; weak D call: TRBD2 (5 bases). The germline V gene encodes CDR1 MNHEY and CDR2 SMNVEV (reference sequence). The CDR3 extends over 17 amino acids. The V end lost 4 bases, the J end lost 5 bases, and 22 bases lay between the germline ends.

The genes are TRBV19 and TRBJ1-2; 9 positions match TRBD1. Germline CDR1 is LNHDA and CDR2 is SQIVND (reference sequence). V lost 5 bases and J lost 2; bases outside the gene matches: 12. The CDR3 is 17 residues long. In nucleotides, the CDR3 is TGTGCCAGTAGTCGACCGGGACAGGGAAATGTAAACTATGGCTACACCTTC. Translation: CASSRPGQGNVNYGYTF.

This clone showed up just a few times. The chain couples TRBV5-1 to TRBJ1-2; TRBD1 matches 10 bases. The CDR3 sequence is 14 residues long. The V and J ends lost 4 bases and 3 bases, in that order; junction bases with no gene match: 3. Per the germline V gene, CDR1 is SGHRS and CDR2 is YFSETQ. This chain's CDR3 is CASSQGQGDYGYTF. CDR3 DNA sequence: TGCGCCAGCAGCCAAGGACAGGGGGACTATGGCTACACCTTC.

Written as DNA, the CDR3 is TGTGCCATCAGGGCTCCCGACACAGATACGCAGTATTTT. It encodes CAIRAPDTDTQYF. V usage is TRBV10-3 and J usage is TRBJ2-3; no reliable D call. The length of the CDR3 is 13 residues. Trimming cost V 6 bases and J 2 bases, with 9 bases left between them. The germline V gene has CDR1 ENHRY and CDR2 SYGVKD.

Turning to this clone: No conserved phenylalanine or tryptophan ends this CDR3, so it is likely a read error. It is unclear where the CDR3 begins or ends on the DNA, so no DNA is shown, and the CDR3 is as TCRdb lists it. This CDR3 reads CASSYGPSGGLGEALV. The chain uses TRBV6-5 and TRBJ1-1. The CDR3 length is 16 residues, termini included. Germline assignment: CDR1 MNHEY and CDR2 SVGAGI.

The V and J genes are TRBV27 and TRBJ2-2; 12 bases are a match to TRBD2. V lost 5 bases and J lost 8; bases outside the gene matches: 6. This CDR3 is 15 amino acids long. CDR1 and CDR2 from the germline V gene are MNHEY and SMNVEV (reference sequence). The CDR3 region is CASSRRTSGTGELFF. The CDR3 DNA follows: TGTGCCAGCAGTAGAAGGACTAGCGGGACTGGGGAGCTGTTTTTT.

The count of this clone is one. The chain is built from TRBV27 and TRBJ1-6, with 8 bases fitting TRBD1. With V trimmed by 6 bases and J by 7 bases, 5 bases remained unmatched. CDR1 is MNHEY and CDR2 is SMNVEV in the germline V gene (reference sequence). The CDR3 is 14 amino acids. CDR3 loop: CASSSTGVNSPLHF. CDR3 nucleotide sequence: TGTGCCAGCAGCTCGACAGGGGTGAATTCACCCCTCCACTTT.

This clone was picked up a small number of times. DNA for the CDR3: TGCGCCAGCAGCCAAGATAAGAGGGAAAGCTCCTACGAGCAGTACTTC. Translated: CASSQDKRESSYEQYF. The chain combines TRBV4-1 with TRBJ2-5; a possible D gene is TRBD2 (5 bases). Judging by the DNA end, TRBJ2-7 fits better; the J call may be wrong. The CDR3 is 16 amino acids. The germline V gene has CDR1 MGHRA and CDR2 YSYEKL.

The chain combines TRBV19 with TRBJ2-7; maybe TRBD2 (6 bases). Germline values: CDR1 LNHDA, CDR2 SQIVND (reference sequence). V was shortened by 4 bases and J by 5 bases, with 12 bases between the two germline ends. This CDR3 comprises 13 residues. CDR3 sequence: CASSRTTWDEQYF. CDR3 DNA sequence: TGTGCCAGTAGTAGGACTACATGGGACGAGCAGTACTTC. The variable domain in full, with the rest retrieved from reference TRBV19 and TRBJ2-7, is DGGITQSPKYLFRKEGQNVTLSCEQNLNHDAMYWYRQDPGQGLRLIYYSQIVNDFQKGDIAEGYSVSREKKESFPLTVTSAQKNPTAFYLCASSRTTWDEQYFGPGTRLTVT.